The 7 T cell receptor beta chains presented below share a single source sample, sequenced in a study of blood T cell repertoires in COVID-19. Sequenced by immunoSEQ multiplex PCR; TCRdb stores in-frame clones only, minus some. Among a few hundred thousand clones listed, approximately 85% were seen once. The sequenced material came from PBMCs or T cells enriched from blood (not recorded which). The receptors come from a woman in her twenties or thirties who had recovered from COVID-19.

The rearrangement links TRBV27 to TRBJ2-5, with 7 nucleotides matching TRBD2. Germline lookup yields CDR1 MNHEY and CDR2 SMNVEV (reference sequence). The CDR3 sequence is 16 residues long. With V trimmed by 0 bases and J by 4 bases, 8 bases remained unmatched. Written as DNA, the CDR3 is TGTGCCAGCAGTTTATCCCCCGGGGGGAGGGGAGAGACCCAGTACTTC. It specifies CASSLSPGGRGETQYF.

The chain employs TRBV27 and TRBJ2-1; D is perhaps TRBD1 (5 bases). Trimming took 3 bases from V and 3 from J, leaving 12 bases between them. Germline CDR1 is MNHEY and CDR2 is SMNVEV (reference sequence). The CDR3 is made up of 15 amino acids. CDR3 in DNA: TGTGCCAGCAGTTTCGGCAGGGTGTTCTACAATGAGCAGTTCTTC. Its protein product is CASSFGRVFYNEQFF.

The DNA of the CDR3 is TGTGCCAGCAGGGCCGGGACTAGCGAGTTCTTC. Translating it yields CASRAGTSEFF. This rearrangement joins TRBV12-3 or TRBV12-4 to TRBJ2-1; 10 positions match TRBD2. The CDR3 totals 11 residues. V was pared by 6 bases and J by 14 bases, with 4 bases of the junction left unmatched.

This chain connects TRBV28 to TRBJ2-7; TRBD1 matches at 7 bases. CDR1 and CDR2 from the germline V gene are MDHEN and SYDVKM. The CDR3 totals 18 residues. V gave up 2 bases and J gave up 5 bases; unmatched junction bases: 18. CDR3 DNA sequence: TGTGCCAGCAGTTTACCGGGCTTAGGATCCAGGGGGTCCGACGAGCAGTACTTC. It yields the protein CASSLPGLGSRGSDEQYF.

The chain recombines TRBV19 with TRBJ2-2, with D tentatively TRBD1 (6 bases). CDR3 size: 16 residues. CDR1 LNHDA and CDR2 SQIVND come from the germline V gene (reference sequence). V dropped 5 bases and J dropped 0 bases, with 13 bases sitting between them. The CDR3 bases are TGTGCCAGTAGTCATCTGACAGGAACGAACACCGGGGAGCTGTTTTTT. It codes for CASSHLTGTNTGELFF.

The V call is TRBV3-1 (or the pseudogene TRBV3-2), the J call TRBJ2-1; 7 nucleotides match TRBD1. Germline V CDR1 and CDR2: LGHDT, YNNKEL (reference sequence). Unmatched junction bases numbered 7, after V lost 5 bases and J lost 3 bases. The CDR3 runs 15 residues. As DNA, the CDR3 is TGTGCCAGCAGCAAACCCGGGACAGTCTACAATGAGCAGTTCTTC. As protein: CASSKPGTVYNEQFF.

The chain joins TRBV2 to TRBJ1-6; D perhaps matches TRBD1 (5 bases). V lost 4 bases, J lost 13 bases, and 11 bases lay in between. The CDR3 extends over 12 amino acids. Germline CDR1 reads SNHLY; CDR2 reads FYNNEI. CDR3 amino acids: CASSARGDPLHF. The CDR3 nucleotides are TGTGCCAGCAGTGCCCGCGGGGACCCCCTCCACTTT.